The clone carrying this TCR beta chain showed up just a few times. These data come from a study of blood T cell repertoires in COVID-19. J lost 0 bases, V lost 6 bases, and 15 bases had no gene match. Germline CDR1 is ENHRY and CDR2 is SYGVKD. The CDR3 contains 18 residues. In Seattle, patients joined the study during active infection and were tracked longitudinally. Per the study methods: Researchers report that nucleated cell counts were estimated from reference gene primer amplification. Method: immunoSEQ multiplex PCR; TCRdb's copy keeps in-frame clones and lacks some. That table supplies the V and J calls and clone size; D and trimming were determined from the DNA. The sample contains around 60,000 clones, around 82% of which appear only once.

The receptor was derived from a man aged 60 to 69 with COVID-19, enrolled during active disease. V usage is TRBV10-3 and J usage is TRBJ2-3, with TRBD2 identical over 7 bases. Sequences were obtained from peripheral blood. The CDR3 reads CAISSYLAEPKSTDTQYF. In DNA form, the CDR3 reads TGTGCCATCAGCTCCTACCTAGCGGAACCGAAAAGCACAGATACGCAGTATTTT.